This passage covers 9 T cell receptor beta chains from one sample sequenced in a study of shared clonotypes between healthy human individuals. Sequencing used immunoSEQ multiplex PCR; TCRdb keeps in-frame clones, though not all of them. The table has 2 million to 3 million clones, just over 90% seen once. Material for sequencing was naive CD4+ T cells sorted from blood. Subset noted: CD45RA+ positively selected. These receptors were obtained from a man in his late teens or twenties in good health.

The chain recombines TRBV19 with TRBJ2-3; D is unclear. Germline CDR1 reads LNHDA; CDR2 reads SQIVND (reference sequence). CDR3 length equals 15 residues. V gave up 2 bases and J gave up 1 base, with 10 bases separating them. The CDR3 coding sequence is TGTGCCAGTAGTATACCCAGCCTGGGCACAGATACGCAGTATTTT. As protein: CASSIPSLGTDTQYF.

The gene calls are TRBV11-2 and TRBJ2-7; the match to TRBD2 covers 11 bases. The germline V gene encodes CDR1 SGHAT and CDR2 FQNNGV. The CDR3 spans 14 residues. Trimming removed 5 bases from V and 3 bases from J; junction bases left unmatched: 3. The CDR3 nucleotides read TGTGCCAGCAGCGGGACTAGCGGAAACTACGAGCAGTACTTC. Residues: CASSGTSGNYEQYF.

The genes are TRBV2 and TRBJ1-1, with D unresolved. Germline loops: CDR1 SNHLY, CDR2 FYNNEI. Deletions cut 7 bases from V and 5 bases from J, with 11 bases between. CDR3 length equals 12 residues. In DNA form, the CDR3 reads TGTGCCAGCACCCAGGCGGAGACTGAAGCTTTCTTT. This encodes CASTQAETEAFF.

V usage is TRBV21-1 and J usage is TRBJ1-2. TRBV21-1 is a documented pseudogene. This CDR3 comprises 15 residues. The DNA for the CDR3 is TGTGCCAGCAGCACCAGCACCGGGCCCAGAGGGGGCTACACCTTC. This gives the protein CASSTSTGPRGGYTF.

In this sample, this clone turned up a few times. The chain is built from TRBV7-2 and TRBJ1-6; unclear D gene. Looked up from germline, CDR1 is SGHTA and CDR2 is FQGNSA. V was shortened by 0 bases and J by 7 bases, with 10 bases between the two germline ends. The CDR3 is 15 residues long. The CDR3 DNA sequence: TGTGCCAGCAGCTTAGCTTTTCTACTCAATTCACCCCTCCACTTT. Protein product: CASSLAFLLNSPLHF.

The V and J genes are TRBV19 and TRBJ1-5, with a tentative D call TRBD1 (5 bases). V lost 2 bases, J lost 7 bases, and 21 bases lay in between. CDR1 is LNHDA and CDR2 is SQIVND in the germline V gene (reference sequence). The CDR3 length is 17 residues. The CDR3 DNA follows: TGTGCCAGTAGTATAACGCCATCAGGGCCCTTAGGACAGCCCCAGCATTTT. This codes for CASSITPSGPLGQPQHF.

The CDR3 region has the DNA TGTGCCACCCCGCGGGACAGGGGATCACCCCTCCACTTT. This sequence encodes CATPRDRGSPLHF. V gene TRBV2 combines with J gene TRBJ1-6; 10 nucleotides line up with TRBD1. The V gene end was trimmed by 10 bases and the J gene end by 10 bases; junction bases not matched to a gene: 7. CDR3 length equals 13 residues. From germline, CDR1 is SNHLY and CDR2 FYNNEI.

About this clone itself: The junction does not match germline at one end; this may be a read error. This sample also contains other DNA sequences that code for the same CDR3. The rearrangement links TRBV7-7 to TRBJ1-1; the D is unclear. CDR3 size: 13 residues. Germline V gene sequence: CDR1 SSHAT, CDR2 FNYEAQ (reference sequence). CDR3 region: CASSLRENTEAFF. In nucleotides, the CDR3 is TGTGCTAGCAGCTTGAGGGAGAACACTGAAGCTTTCTTT.

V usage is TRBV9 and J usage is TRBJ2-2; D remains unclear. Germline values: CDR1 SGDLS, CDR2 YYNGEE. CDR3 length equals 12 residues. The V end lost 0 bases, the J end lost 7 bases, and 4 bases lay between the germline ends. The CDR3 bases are TGTGCCAGCAGCGTAGCCTACGGGGAGCTGTTTTTT. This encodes CASSVAYGELFF.